Shown below are 2 T cell receptor beta chains from a single sample sequenced in a study of tumor and adjacent non-tumor tissue in lung cancer. The template was RNA from unsorted bulk tissue. TCRbeta libraries were built with three rounds of nested PCR, modified from ARM-PCR. MiXCR, applied by TCRdb to the multiplex PCR reads, yields one record per CDR3 protein. The data hold about 93,000 distinct CDR3 sequences, with roughly 70% observed a single time. Sequencing was done on a sample of lung tumor tissue. These receptor sequences come from a man in his 60s with non-small cell lung cancer.

Turning to this clonotype: At one of its ends the junction is not consistent with the germline gene, which may arise from a read error. The chain combines TRBV5-6 with TRBJ2-3, with D maybe TRBD2 (5 bases). CDR3 length: 12 residues. Germline CDR1 and CDR2: SGHDT and YYEEEE. The CDR3: CAGSLEVGVRYF. The DNA of the CDR3 is TGTGCCGGCAGCTTGGAGGTCGGAGTGCGGTATTTT.

This clonotype was seen a few times. This clone may be a read error of a much larger clone one base away. The chain employs TRBV6-6 and TRBJ2-7; no reliable D call. TRBJ2-1 matches the DNA end more closely, so the J call is doubtful. This CDR3 has 12 amino acids. Germline CDR1 is MNHNY and CDR2 is SVGAGI (reference sequence). The CDR3 region has the DNA TGTGCCAGCAGTTCTACGACGGGCGAGCAGTTCTTC. It codes for CASSSTTGEQFF.